This T cell receptor (beta chain) originates from a study of blood T cell repertoires in COVID-19. In the authors' methods: Amplifying reference gene primers gave estimates of nucleated cell counts. Produced via immunoSEQ multiplex PCR; TCRdb's table is partial and in-frame only. The V and J calls and clone size are taken from that table; D and trimming were inferred from the DNA. The sample has 360,000 or so clones, roughly 91% seen once. This CDR3 contains 14 residues. From germline, CDR1 is SGDLS and CDR2 YYNGEE. With respect to this clone: A read error may account for a junction end that differs from germline.

Donors were grouped by their self-reported clinical history. Symptom resolution, clearance, or two negative PCRs marked the recovered donors of Cohort 3. Sequenced sample: PBMCs or T cells enriched from blood (not recorded which). V gene TRBV9 combines with J gene TRBJ1-6; no clear D gene. The TCR comes from a woman aged 25 to 39 who had recovered from COVID-19. The DNA of the CDR3 is TGTACCAGCAGCCCCCGGAGGTGGGGTTCACCCCTCCACTTT. Amino acid sequence: CTSSPRRWGSPLHF.